The subject of this entry is one T cell receptor beta chain. Its antigen is currently unknown. Assay runs were performed at deep level. Measured with immunoSEQ multiplex PCR; TCRdb has only the in-frame clones, and not every one. The sample comprises 850,000 to 1,200,000 clones, approximately 70% of which are singletons, and over 1.3% rests with the top ten. These data belong to a study of shared clonotypes between healthy human individuals. Study observations and caveats: Blood alone was sampled, and tissue repertoires likely differ.

This CDR3 has 15 amino acids. The rearrangement links TRBV21-1 to TRBJ2-1; TRBD2 reflects the table's D call only, with no check against the DNA. TRBV21-1 is termed a pseudogene. The TCR was taken from a man younger than 35 in good health. Sample: memory CD4+ T cells sorted from blood. The subset was: CD45RA-negative fraction. This chain's CDR3 is CASIPRTLNYNEQFF. CDR3 DNA: TGTGCCAGCATTCCCCGGACTCTGAACTACAATGAGCAGTTCTTC.